Below are 7 T cell receptor beta chains sequenced from a single sample in a study of T cell responses to AZD1222 COVID-19 vaccine. Clones were sequenced by immunoSEQ multiplex PCR, and TCRdb holds only the in-frame ones, with some missing. Of nearly 35,000 clones listed, 65% to 90% were seen once; the top ten hold roughly 9.6%. Source: peripheral blood, taken 28 days after the second AZD1222 dose. These receptor sequences come from an adult who received the AZD1222 COVID-19 vaccine.

This chain links TRBV7-2 with TRBJ2-3; no clear D. The CDR3 spans 13 residues. V lost 5 bases, J lost 5 bases, and 11 bases lay in between. From germline, CDR1 is SGHTA and CDR2 FQGNSA. In DNA, the CDR3 is TGTGCCAGCAGCAGGAAGGGTGGAGATACGCAGTATTTT. The encoded protein is CASSRKGGDTQYF.

The rearrangement links TRBV19 to TRBJ1-1, with no clear D. This CDR3 comprises 16 residues. CDR1 is LNHDA, CDR2 SQIVND, per germline (reference sequence). V was shortened by 6 bases and J by 2 bases, with 19 bases between the two germline ends. The CDR3 loop is CASRRETTRPNTEAFF. CDR3 nucleotides: TGTGCCAGTAGAAGGGAGACCACACGACCTAACACTGAAGCTTTCTTT.

This rearrangement joins TRBV2 to TRBJ1-1; D call uncertain. V lost 6 bases and J 0 bases, leaving 5 bases between the germline ends. The CDR3 has 12 amino acids. The germline gives CDR1 SNHLY, CDR2 FYNNEI. This CDR3 is CASRGMNTEAFF. Written as DNA, the CDR3 is TGTGCCAGCAGGGGAATGAACACTGAAGCTTTCTTT.

This rearrangement joins TRBV23-1 to TRBJ2-4; maybe TRBD1 (6 bases). TRBV23-1 carries the ORF label, with uncertain function. This CDR3 has 14 residues. Trimming stripped 3 bases from V and 11 bases from J, with 17 bases between. CDR3 region: CASSQIGGDFVQYF. As DNA, the CDR3 is TGCGCCAGCAGTCAGATAGGGGGAGATTTTGTTCAGTACTTC.

V usage is TRBV6-5 and J usage is TRBJ1-1; 7 bases match TRBD1. This CDR3 contains 14 residues. Losses at the gene ends were 4 bases for V and 5 bases for J; bases not matched to a gene: 7. Germline loops: CDR1 MNHEY, CDR2 SVGAGI. CDR3 nucleotide sequence: TGTGCCAGCAGTTTTCGACAGGGAGGTACTGAAGCTTTCTTT. Translating gives CASSFRQGGTEAFF.

This clone has a single count. The chain uses TRBV15 and TRBJ1-6; D is unresolved. Germline assignment: CDR1 LNHNV and CDR2 YYDKDF (reference sequence). The CDR3 sequence is 18 residues long. V was clipped by 0 bases and J by 0 bases, with 12 bases between them. The CDR3 DNA reads as TGTGCCACCAGCAGAGATGCTTTCCGAACCTCCTATAATTCACCCCTCCACTTT. Translation: CATSRDAFRTSYNSPLHF.

This chain links TRBV5-5 with TRBJ1-5; D is perhaps TRBD1 (5 bases). Trimming took off 1 base at V and 5 bases at J, with 13 bases between the two ends. CDR1 SGHKS and CDR2 YYEKEE come from the germline V gene (reference sequence). The CDR3 loop spans 15 amino acids. CDR3 sequence reads: CASSLTTGGDQPQHF. CDR3 coding DNA: TGTGCCAGCAGCTTGACCACAGGAGGAGATCAGCCCCAGCATTTT.